This T cell receptor (beta chain) was obtained from a study of blood T cell repertoires in COVID-19. Authors' data handling: Scientists estimated how many nucleated cells there were by amplifying reference gene primers. Clones were sequenced by immunoSEQ multiplex PCR, and TCRdb holds only the in-frame ones, with some missing. V and J calls and clone size are those listed in that table; D and trimming were worked out from the DNA. The sample shows 250,000 to 300,000 clones, about nine tenths of them seen only once. The CDR3 consists of 17 residues. Germline CDR1 and CDR2: SGHNT and YYREEE (reference sequence). The V and J ends lost 0 bases and 4 bases respectively, with 19 bases between them.

The rearrangement links TRBV5-4 to TRBJ1-1; D remains unclear. This sequence was found in a woman between 45 and 65 years old who had recovered from COVID-19. Sequencing was performed on peripheral blood. In DNA form, the CDR3 reads TGTGCCAGCAGCTTGGATATCAGTTTGGAGGGCTCCACTGAAGCTTTCTTT. Translation: CASSLDISLEGSTEAFF. Looking up the rest from reference TRBV5-4 and TRBJ1-1 gives the full variable domain: ETGVTQSPTHLIKTRGQQVTLRCSSQSGHNTVSWYQQALGQGPQFIFQYYREEENGRGNFPPRFSGLQFPNYSSELNVNALELDDSALYLCASSLDISLEGSTEAFFGQGTRLTVV.